This T cell receptor beta chain was retrieved from a study of T cells in severe cutaneous drug reactions (dated by TCRdb to the late 2010s). Looking at the study overall: Between about 2010 and 2018, patients were recruited from Taiwan, Thailand and a European registry network. Assignment of the culprit drug relied on both the Naranjo algorithm and the ALDEN drug causality algorithm. To build the libraries, iRepertoire multiplex PCR was used, and the authors pointed to a comparison in which iRepertoire and 5' RACE methods, with or without UMI, captured abundant clonotypes similarly. Blister fluids/cells, PBMC and other biological samples were taken from patients in the acute stage or the recovery stage. Enrollment was limited to patients whose SJS/TEN or DRESS diagnosis was probable or definite according to RegiSCAR criteria. The study combined bulk TCR sequencing with single-cell sequencing, quantitative PCR validation, functional assays and transgenic mouse experiments. General study outcomes and caveats: Whether the public TCR generalizes to SJS/TEN caused by other drugs was noted by the authors as still needing further study. CBZ-SJS/TEN patients showed strongly increased TRBV12-4 usage, with averages of about 32% in blister cells and about 5% in PBMC. All seven CBZ-SJS/TEN blister samples contained a public TCRbeta CDR3 (mean approximately 14%), which was undetectable or scarce in tolerant-control and healthy-donor PBMC.

For both bulk and single-cell sequencing, libraries were prepared with the iRepertoire multiplex PCR system using TCR subtype-specific primers. Multiplex PCR with primers targeting V, D and J gene regions was used to generate bulk TCR beta libraries. Approximately 90-550 ng of RNA per sample was used as input for bulk TCR library preparation. Bulk TCR beta amplicons were sequenced on an Illumina MiSeq. On the study's bioinformatics: Sample misassignments and low-quality sequencing reads were removed through quality control steps. CDR3 was defined as the amino acids between the V-gene Y[YFLI]C motif and the J-segment [FW]GXGT motif. CDR3 clonotypes and TRBV and TRBJ gene assignments were based on the IMGT database. TRBV expression in each sample was normalized to the mean expression of the same gene in PBMC from more than 35 healthy donors. TCRdb reprocessed the sequencing reads and holds a single record per CDR3 protein sequence, with no DNA. TCRdb assigned the V and J calls; the authors' analysis was not used. The sample table gives approximately 1,200 distinct CDR3 sequences. The biggest ten clones account for nearly 25% of the sample.

CDR1 MDHEN and CDR2 SYDVKM are derived from the germline V gene. From its cysteine to its phenylalanine, the CDR3 spans 14 amino acids. The DNA is not on file. Sequencing was performed on donors who were patients with carbamazepine-induced Stevens-Johnson syndrome or toxic epidermal necrolysis (CBZ-SJS/TEN). The peripheral blood repertoires were obtained from CBZ-SJS/TEN patients of Han Chinese origin (about 5) and European origin (roughly 6). Patients with drug-induced severe cutaneous adverse reactions had T cell receptor repertoires profiled by next-generation sequencing to look for drug-specific clonotypes. The RNA was isolated from either blister cells of skin lesions or peripheral blood mononuclear cells. This clonotype is medium-sized (0.01 to 0.1%) as judged by frequency; no count is noted. It has no known antigen specificity.

The source is a human donor with a severe cutaneous adverse drug reaction. The receptor chain draws on TRBV28 and TRBJ2-7; without DNA, the TCRdb call of TRBD1 cannot be checked. The sequenced sample was PBMCs. The CDR3 amino acid sequence is: CASSTGTVSYEQYF.